This T cell receptor beta chain is drawn from a study of blood T cell repertoires in COVID-19. The CDR3 contains 16 residues. V lost 2 bases and J lost 8; bases outside the gene matches: 14. The V gene's germline CDR1 is PRHDT and CDR2 FYEKMQ (reference sequence). Under the authors' procedure: Using reference gene primer amplification, nucleated cell counts were estimated. The repertoire was sequenced with immunoSEQ multiplex PCR; TCRdb's copy has only in-frame clones and lacks some. That table gives V, J and clone size, and the DNA gave D and trimming. The data show approximately 200,000 clones, with 85% to 90% seen just once and 1.2% held by the top ten.

The chain uses TRBV13 and TRBJ1-2; TRBD1 aligns across 7 bases. The receptor was isolated from a man aged 25 to 40 who had recovered from COVID-19. Sequencing was done on a sample of PBMCs or T cells enriched from blood (not recorded which). The DNA for the CDR3 is TGTGCCAGCAGCTTATTGGCCCGAGACAGGGTAAAGGGCTACACCTTC. It is translated as CASSLLARDRVKGYTF.